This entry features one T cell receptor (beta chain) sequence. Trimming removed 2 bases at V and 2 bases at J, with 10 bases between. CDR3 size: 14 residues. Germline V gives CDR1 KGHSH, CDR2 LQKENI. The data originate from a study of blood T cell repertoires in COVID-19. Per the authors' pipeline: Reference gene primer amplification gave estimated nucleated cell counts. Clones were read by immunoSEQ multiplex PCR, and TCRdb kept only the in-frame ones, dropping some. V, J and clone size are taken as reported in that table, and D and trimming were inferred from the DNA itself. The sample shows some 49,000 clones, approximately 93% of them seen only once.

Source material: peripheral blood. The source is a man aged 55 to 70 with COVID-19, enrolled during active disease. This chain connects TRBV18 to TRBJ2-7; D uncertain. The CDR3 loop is CASSPELGTYEQYF. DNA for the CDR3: TGTGCCAGCTCACCAGAGTTGGGCACCTACGAGCAGTACTTC.